The clone carrying this T cell receptor beta chain was counted a single time. The antigen is unknown. The data are from a study of shared clonotypes between healthy human individuals. Study-wide points: An expected dependence of interdonor clonotype sharing on sequencing depth was noted. The study sampled only blood, and tissue repertoires likely differ.

The germline V gene encodes CDR1 MNHNY and CDR2 SVGAGI (reference sequence). V was shortened by 5 bases and J by 1 base, with 11 bases between the two germline ends. This CDR3 contains 14 residues. Deep level was the assay's run setting. Method: immunoSEQ multiplex PCR; TCRdb's copy keeps in-frame clones and lacks some. The sample lists around 120,000 clones; approximately 70% were seen once. The chain joins TRBV6-6 to TRBJ1-1; D is perhaps TRBD1 (6 bases). This TCR was recovered from a woman aged 30 to 39 in good health. The sequenced sample was memory CD8+ T cells sorted from blood. Subset denoted: CD45RO+ cells pooled with CCR7-negative TemRA cells. The CDR3 spells CASSIQGKNTEAFF. In nucleotides, the CDR3 is TGTGCCAGCAGTATACAGGGCAAGAACACTGAAGCTTTCTTT.